The clone carrying this T cell receptor (beta chain) was seen a handful of times. These data belong to a study of identical twins. TCRdb re-called the 5' RACE reads with MiXCR, one entry per CDR3 protein. The table lists about 790,000 distinct CDR3 sequences, roughly 18% of them singletons. The CDR3 is 14 residues long. Germline assignment: CDR1 KGHDR and CDR2 SFDVKD. The trim removed 5 bases at V and 4 bases at J, leaving 4 bases unmatched. The same sample was also studied in work on T cells expressing NK-cell markers.

The sample consisted of PBMCs. The TCR sequence derives from a woman between 18 and 30 years old in good health. V is TRBV24-1 and J is TRBJ2-1; 7 positions agree with TRBD2. This CDR3 reads CATSGAGEYNEQFF. The CDR3, as DNA: TGTGCCACCAGTGGGGCGGGGGAGTACAATGAGCAGTTCTTC.